This T cell receptor beta chain comes out of a study of shared clonotypes between healthy human individuals. The assay was immunoSEQ multiplex PCR, and TCRdb's table has in-frame clones only and misses some. The top ten hold about 1.1% of the sample, which has some 2,000,000 clones, about 95% seen once. This clone appeared once. Germline-derived CDR1 and CDR2 are SGHRS and YFSETQ. The V and J ends lost 3 bases and 1 base respectively, with 13 bases between them. This CDR3 comprises 15 residues. Naive CD8 cells lacked CD45RO and underwent positive selection for CCR7, leaving out terminally differentiated effector memory CD45RA+ cells.

This TCR came from a man aged 18 to 30 in good health. The specimen sequenced was naive CD8+ T cells sorted from blood. V usage is TRBV5-1 and J usage is TRBJ1-1, with a tentative D call TRBD1 (5 bases). The CDR3 DNA sequence: TGCGCCAGCAGCTCGTTCCTAACAGGGAACACTGAAGCTTTCTTT. Protein sequence: CASSSFLTGNTEAFF.